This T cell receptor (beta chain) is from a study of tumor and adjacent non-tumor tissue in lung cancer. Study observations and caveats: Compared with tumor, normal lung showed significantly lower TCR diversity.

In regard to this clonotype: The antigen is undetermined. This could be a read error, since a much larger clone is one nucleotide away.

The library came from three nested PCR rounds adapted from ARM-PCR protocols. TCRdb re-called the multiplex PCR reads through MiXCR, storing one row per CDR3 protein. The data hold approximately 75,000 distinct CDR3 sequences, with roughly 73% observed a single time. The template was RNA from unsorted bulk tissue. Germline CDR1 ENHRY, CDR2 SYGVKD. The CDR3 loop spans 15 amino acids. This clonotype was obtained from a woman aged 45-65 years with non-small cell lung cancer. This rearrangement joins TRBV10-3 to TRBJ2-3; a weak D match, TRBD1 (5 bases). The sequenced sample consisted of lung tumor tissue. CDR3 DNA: TGTACCATCAGCCTGACAGTAGGGTTCGCAGATACGCAGTATTTT. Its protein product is CTISLTVGFADTQYF.